Each of the 23 T cell receptor beta chains below was sequenced from the same sample in a study of blood T cells in healthy people across ages. PCR was performed a second time for about 7 to 12 cycles using a sample-barcoded 5' primer and a J-beta primer mix. MiXCR, applied by TCRdb to the 5' RACE reads, yields one record per CDR3 protein. Of 730,000 or so distinct CDR3 sequences detected, roughly 47% appear once; the ten largest clones hold more than 20%. What was sequenced was blood. The receptors shown here come from a woman aged 55-69 years in good health.

The rearrangement joins TRBV27 to TRBJ2-1; no clear D. Per germline, CDR1 MNHEY and CDR2 SMNVEV (reference sequence). The ends were cut back, 2 bases at V and 12 bases at J, with 14 bases in the middle. This CDR3 is 13 amino acids long. For the CDR3, the DNA is TGTGCCAGCAGTTTACGTGACTCCCTGGTGCAGTTCTTC. It translates to CASSLRDSLVQFF.

The chain links TRBV7-2 to TRBJ2-6; 8 nucleotides agree with TRBD1. Germline loops: CDR1 SGHTA, CDR2 FQGNSA. This CDR3 contains 16 residues. V was clipped by 5 bases and J by 6 bases; unmatched bases: 9. The DNA for the CDR3 is TGTGCCAGCAGCCCCCCAGGGGGCGGCTCGGCCAACGTCCTGACTTTC. This encodes CASSPPGGGSANVLTF.

The chain joins TRBV6-2 or TRBV6-3 to TRBJ2-5; weak D call: TRBD2 (6 bases). V was trimmed by 5 bases and J by 5 bases, leaving 21 bases between them. The CDR3 is 16 amino acids. Germline V gene data show CDR1 as MNHEY and CDR2 as SVGEGT. The CDR3 bases are TGTGCCAGCAGTACCCTGACGGCGGGGTTGAGGGAGACCCAGTACTTC. It yields the protein CASSTLTAGLRETQYF.

This clonotype was seen more than once but under ten times. This sequence joins TRBV12-3 or TRBV12-4 and TRBJ2-5, with TRBD2 matching over 11 bases. J was trimmed by 1 base and V by 5 bases; bases with no gene match: 3. This CDR3 spans 15 amino acids. The CDR3 region has the DNA TGTGCCAGCAGTGGACTAGCGGGCCTCCAAGAGACCCAGTACTTC. Translation gives CASSGLAGLQETQYF.

A single count supports this clonotype. This sequence joins TRBV5-1 and TRBJ2-1; D is perhaps TRBD1 or TRBD2 (5 bases each). CDR3 length: 13 residues. The germline CDR1 and CDR2 sequences are SGHRS and YFSETQ. Trimming removed 4 bases at V and 10 bases at J, with 15 bases between. The CDR3 nucleotides are TGCGCCAGCAGCGTGTCTTGGGACGAAGAGCAGTTCTTC. Encoded protein: CASSVSWDEEQFF.

This clonotype has just a few counts. The chain is built from TRBV7-2 and TRBJ2-3, with a tentative D call TRBD2 (6 bases). The CDR3 length is 15 residues. Trimming cost V 3 bases and J 0 bases, with 10 bases left between them. Germline CDR1 reads SGHTA; CDR2 reads FQGNSA. Here the CDR3 reads CASSFRRESTDTQYF. In nucleotides, the CDR3 is TGTGCCAGCAGCTTCCGGAGGGAAAGCACAGATACGCAGTATTTT.

The J gene is TRBJ2-1, the V gene TRBV18, with D possibly called TRBD1 or TRBD2 (5 bases each). This CDR3 comprises 13 residues. Germline CDR1 reads KGHSH; CDR2 reads LQKENI. Trimming shortened V by 7 bases and J by 4 bases, and 11 bases separated the two germline ends. This CDR3 is CASFAGAYNEQFF. The CDR3 nucleotides are TGTGCCAGCTTCGCCGGGGCATACAATGAGCAGTTCTTC.

This clonotype came up a few times. The CDR3, as DNA: TGTGCCACCAAAGGAACGGGTTCTAGGATGGTTGAGCAGTTCTTC. It yields the protein CATKGTGSRMVEQFF. The chain employs TRBV24-1 and TRBJ2-1; D is unresolved. The ends were cut back, 8 bases at V and 9 bases at J, with 22 bases in the middle. CDR1 is KGHDR and CDR2 is SFDVKD in the germline V gene. This CDR3 comprises 15 residues.

This clonotype turned up a few times. V usage is TRBV6-1 and J usage is TRBJ1-2, with 8 bases identical to TRBD1. Germline CDR1 MNHNS, CDR2 SASEGT. After removal of 5 bases from V and 8 bases from J, the junction contained 13 bases not matched to a gene. The CDR3 consists of 15 residues. As DNA, the CDR3 is TGTGCCAGCAGTCGAAGCGGCCTGACAGGGGAAGGCTACACCTTC. Residues: CASSRSGLTGEGYTF.

This chain joins TRBV30 and TRBJ1-1; 9 nucleotides line up with TRBD1. CDR3 size: 16 residues. With V trimmed by 2 bases and J by 1 base, 8 bases remained unmatched. CDR1 is GTSNPN, CDR2 SVGIG, per germline (reference sequence). DNA for the CDR3: TGTGCCTGGAGTCCAATACCGGGACAGGGGAACACTGAAGCTTTCTTT. Translated, it gives CAWSPIPGQGNTEAFF.

The rearrangement links TRBV9 to TRBJ2-1; D is unresolved. With 0 bases removed from V and 8 bases from J, the gap between germline ends came to 12 bases. CDR3 length equals 14 residues. Per the germline V gene, CDR1 is SGDLS and CDR2 is YYNGEE. In nucleotides, the CDR3 is TGTGCCAGCAGCGTAGGAAAGCCGGTGGATGAGCAGTTCTTC. Its protein product is CASSVGKPVDEQFF.

The rearrangement uses TRBV18 and TRBJ2-7; D possibly corresponds to TRBD2 (6 bases). The CDR3 covers 14 residues. Germline V gives CDR1 KGHSH, CDR2 LQKENI. V dropped 6 bases and J dropped 3 bases, with 15 bases sitting between them. CDR3 protein: CASSPGSPNYEQYF. Written as DNA, the CDR3 is TGTGCCAGCTCTCCCGGGAGCCCCAACTACGAGCAGTACTTC.

DNA of the CDR3: TGTGCCAGCAGTGAAGTAGGCTCTTGGAGCAATCAGCCCCAGCATTTT. Residues: CASSEVGSWSNQPQHF. This chain links TRBV6-1 with TRBJ1-5; no clear D gene. Trimming took 1 base from V and 1 from J, leaving 11 bases between them. Germline CDR1 reads MNHNS; CDR2 reads SASEGT. The CDR3 runs to 16 residues.

This clonotype was seen only a few times. The chain is built from TRBV6-5 and TRBJ2-3, with D perhaps matching TRBD2 (6 bases). Trimming left V 0 bases short and J 0 bases short, with 16 bases between. The CDR3 is 18 residues long. Germline CDR1 and CDR2: MNHEY and SVGAGI. CDR3 loop: CASSYSRSPRGSTDTQYF. Here the CDR3 DNA reads TGTGCCAGCAGTTACTCGAGGTCCCCCCGGGGGAGCACAGATACGCAGTATTTT.

The chain joins TRBV12-3 or TRBV12-4 to TRBJ1-2; D call uncertain. The CDR3 has 13 amino acids. The V gene lost 5 bases and the J gene lost 7 bases, with 14 bases spanning the gap. CDR3 in amino acids: CASSPSNVGGYTF. The CDR3 DNA reads TGTGCCAGCAGTCCCTCTAATGTGGGTGGCTACACCTTC.

Comments on this clonotype: Since a much larger clone is just one base distant, this may be a read error. V usage is TRBV11-3 and J usage is TRBJ2-1; 7 nucleotides align to TRBD2. Trimming took 1 base from V and 4 from J; bases not matched to a gene: 1. Per the germline V gene, CDR1 is SGHNT and CDR2 is YENEEA. The CDR3 loop spans 14 amino acids. CDR3 bases: TGTGCCAGCAGCTTAGGACTAGCATACAATGAGCAGTTCTTC. Translating it yields CASSLGLAYNEQFF.

CDR3 nucleotides: TGTGCCAGCAGCCTGGGACTAGCGGGACACACAGATACGCAGTATTTT. Translated: CASSLGLAGHTDTQYF. The chain has TRBV7-2 and TRBJ2-3, with 13 bases aligning to TRBD2. This CDR3 comprises 16 residues. The germline V gene has CDR1 SGHTA and CDR2 FQGNSA. The junction had 4 bases not matched to a gene; V was cut back by 5 bases and J by 2 bases.

A note on this clonotype: This clone may be a read error of a much larger clone one base away. The rearrangement links TRBV4-2 to TRBJ2-1, with 9 positions matching TRBD2. This CDR3 region has 17 residues. Germline V gene data show CDR1 as LGHNA and CDR2 as YNFKEQ. The trim removed 3 bases at V and 4 bases at J, leaving 10 bases unmatched. The CDR3 DNA follows: TGTGCCAGCAGCCATGATCTGCCTAGCGGGGTGTACAATGAGCAGTTCTTC. Residues: CASSHDLPSGVYNEQFF.

The chain joins TRBV21-1 to TRBJ2-1; TRBD2 reflects the table's D call only, with no check against the DNA. TRBV21-1 is an annotated pseudogene. This CDR3 has 16 amino acids. Here the CDR3 DNA reads TGTGCCAGCAACGAATGGACTAGCGGGAGGGCACATGAGCAGTTCTTC. Translating it yields CASNEWTSGRAHEQFF.

The chain joins TRBV29-1 to TRBJ2-5; possibly TRBD1 for D (5 bases). The CDR3 has 17 residues. Germline CDR1 SQVTM, CDR2 ANQGSEA. With 4 bases removed from V and 2 bases from J, the gap between germline ends came to 23 bases. The CDR3 DNA sequence: TGCAGCGTTGTGGCCGTATGGGGCATACCGATTCAAGAGACCCAGTACTTC. Amino acid sequence: CSVVAVWGIPIQETQYF.

The J gene is TRBJ2-1, the V gene TRBV7-3, with TRBD2 as a possible D gene (6 bases). V was pared by 4 bases and J by 4 bases, with 14 bases between. The CDR3 extends over 15 amino acids. Germline lookup yields CDR1 SGHTA and CDR2 FQGTGA. CDR3 DNA sequence: TGTGCCAGCAGCTCCCGGAGGGCCGGGTACAATGAGCAGTTCTTC. This translates into CASSSRRAGYNEQFF.

With respect to this clonotype: Sequence at one end of the junction differs from germline and may be a read error. The gene calls are TRBV18 and TRBJ2-7; TRBD1 is a possible D gene (5 bases). The length of the CDR3 is 12 residues. The germline V gene has CDR1 KGHSH and CDR2 LQKENI. CDR3 protein: CARSPGLNEQYF. CDR3 DNA sequence: TGTGCCAGATCACCAGGGTTGAACGAGCAGTACTTC.

The V gene is TRBV29-1, the J gene TRBJ2-1; 13 bases align to TRBD2. In germline, CDR1 is SQVTM, CDR2 ANQGSEA. This CDR3 spans 13 amino acids. The J segment lost 13 bases and the V segment lost 7 bases, leaving 10 bases of the junction unmatched. CDR3 bases: TGCAGCGCCTGGGGGACTAGCGGGATGGATCAGTTCTTC. Its translation is CSAWGTSGMDQFF.